The 8 T cell receptor beta chains given below trace back to one sample, sequenced in a study of tissue T cells after allogeneic stem cell transplantation. Produced via immunoSEQ multiplex PCR; TCRdb's table is partial and in-frame only. The repertoire consists of approximately 4,500 clones, with roughly 44% occurring once and the leading ten covering approximately 15%. Documented time point: mouse harvest day 14 after allogeneic transplant. Each mouse received 10^7 T-cell-depleted marrow cells plus 10^6 splenic CD5+ T cells by tail vein. Sample: gut tissue. The receptor set was obtained from a female BALB/c mouse given C57BL/6 T cells with graft-versus-host disease after an allogeneic hematopoietic cell transplant.

Notes on this clone: Gene names and germline match the mouse. The read falls 1 residue short of the CDR3 end, and the missing part is taken from the germline J gene. The rearrangement links TRBV24 to TRBJ1-4; 10 bases align to TRBD1. Germline V gives CDR1 KGHTA, CDR2 FRNEEI. The ends lost 4 bases at V and 0 bases at J; junction bases unmatched: 5. The CDR3 runs to 17 residues. The covered CDR3 bases are TGTGCCAGCAGTCCTCCGGGACAGGGGATTTCCAACGAAAGATTATTT. It codes for CASSPPGQGISNERLF. The full CDR3 sequence reads CASSPPGQGISNERLFF.

To note about this clone: Gene names are mouse gene names. The CDR3 goes on 1 residue after the read ends, and that part is filled in from the germline J gene. The genes are TRBV14 and TRBJ1-1; 7 bases map to TRBD1. The CDR3 loop spans 12 amino acids. J was trimmed by 6 bases and V by 5 bases; bases with no gene match: 4. CDR1 SGHDT and CDR2 FRDEAV come from the germline V gene. The CDR3 sequence is CASRNRGAEVFF. The covered CDR3 bases are TGTGCCAGCAGAAACAGGGGAGCAGAAGTCTTC.

Note on this clone: Genes and germline come from the mouse. The read ends 1 residue before the CDR3 terminus; that terminus is restored from the germline J gene. The rearrangement uses TRBV3 and TRBJ1-2; no firm D call. The CDR3 contains 12 residues. CDR1 and CDR2 (germline): SNHLY, FYNGKV (reference sequence). Trimming stripped 2 bases from V and 2 bases from J, with 3 bases between. The chain's CDR3 is CASSLTNSDYTF. CDR3 DNA (partial): TGTGCCAGCAGCTTAACGAACTCCGACTACACC.

Note on this clone: Gene labels here are mouse ones. The read ends 1 residue before the CDR3 terminus; that terminus is restored from the germline J gene. This chain links TRBV13-1 with TRBJ1-6; D not certain. TRBJ1-6 is classed as an ORF, of uncertain function. This CDR3 contains 11 residues. Trimming stripped 5 bases from V and 6 bases from J, with 3 bases between. CDR1 and CDR2 (germline): NSHNY, SYGAGN. CDR3 DNA, as far as it was read: TGTGCCAGCAGGGCTAATTCGCCCCTCTAC. It translates to CASRANSPLY. The whole CDR3 sequence reads CASRANSPLYF.

This clone has just a few counts. All gene names here are mouse names. The CDR3 end falls 1 residue outside the read, so it is completed with the germline J gene. This same CDR3 is encoded by further DNA sequences in the sample. This chain joins TRBV26 and TRBJ2-5; D remains unclear. CDR3 length: 11 amino acids. In germline, CDR1 is KGHPV, CDR2 FQNQEV (reference sequence). Trimming took 3 bases from V and 3 from J, leaving 1 base between them. CDR3 DNA (partial): TGTGCCAGCAGTCTTCAAGACACCCAGTAC. This encodes CASSLQDTQY. The whole CDR3 reads CASSLQDTQYF.

Regarding this clone: Mouse names are used for the genes. With the read ending 1 residue before the CDR3 end, the germline J gene is used to fill in that end. The rearrangement joins TRBV13-1 to TRBJ1-1; D gene unclear. The CDR3 extends over 11 amino acids. Trimming left V 3 bases short and J 4 bases short, with 4 bases between. Germline CDR1 and CDR2: NSHNY and SYGAGN. CDR3 sequence reads: CASSVGTEVFF. CDR3 DNA, as far as it was read: TGTGCCAGCAGTGTCGGCACAGAAGTCTTC.

This clone was observed a few times. Germline and genes here are mouse. The sequence runs out 1 residue before the end of the CDR3; the remainder is reconstructed from the germline J gene. V usage is TRBV13-3 and J usage is TRBJ2-5; 10 bases line up with TRBD2. The germline V gene encodes CDR1 NNHDY and CDR2 SYVADS. The length of the CDR3 is 16 residues. J lost 2 bases, V lost 3 bases, and 6 bases had no gene match. The CDR3 is CASSVAGGAPQDTQYF. The DNA read from the CDR3 is TGTGCCAGCAGTGTGGCTGGGGGGGCGCCCCAAGACACCCAGTAC.

As to this clone: Gene names and germline match the mouse. The CDR3 loop reads CASSRTGDQAPLF. The CDR3 DNA, read in part, is TGTGCCAGCAGTCGGACAGGGGACCAGGCTCCGCTT. This rearrangement joins TRBV24 to TRBJ1-5; 9 bases map to TRBD1. The DNA ends 1 residue before the CDR3 does, and the rest of the CDR3 is filled in from the germline J gene. Germline trimming cut 4 bases from V and 5 bases from J; bases unmatched to any gene: 0. This CDR3 spans 13 amino acids. Per the germline V gene, CDR1 is KGHTA and CDR2 is FRNEEI.